One TCR beta chain is described in this entry. Its cognate antigen is unknown. The data originate from a study of vaccination and CD4 T cells after COVID-19. Across the whole study: The interval from dose two to post-vaccine sampling had a median of around 79 days, and it ranged from 14 to 241.

This CDR3 is 14 amino acids long. J gave up 4 bases and V 6 bases, and 7 bases lay outside the gene matches. Germline assignment: CDR1 MDHEN and CDR2 SYDVKM. Described treatment: roughly 11-day PBMC culture with coronavirus spike peptide pools or control peptides (ViraFEST assay). CD4+ T lymphocytes from the unexposed donor were collected before the COVID-19 pandemic (2011-2018). Peptide-pool expansion of antigen-specific T cells preceded TCR sequencing in ViraFEST. Each well received millions of PBMCs, cultured with about 9.1 IU/ml IL-2 and 10 ug/ml peptide pools. Culture proceeded for approximately nine days, and CD4+ T cells were then isolated by negative selection. The Oncomine TCR Beta short-read assay was applied to DNA of cultured CD4+ T cells. The source of extracted genomic DNA was cultured CD4+ T cells. TCRdb re-analysed the PCR reads in MiXCR, keeping a single row per CDR3 protein. This sample has about 9,700 distinct CDR3 sequences; about 44% occur once, and the top ten carry about an eighth.

The sequenced sample was CD4+ T cells from blood, cultured in vitro. This chain links TRBV28 with TRBJ1-1; 8 bases are shared with TRBD1. The TCR sequence derives from a human donor in good health. The CDR3 here is CASRVQGAGTEAFF. The CDR3 DNA sequence: TGTGCCAGCAGGGTCCAGGGGGCTGGCACTGAAGCTTTCTTT.